The present TCR beta chain was sequenced within a study of OX40 agonist ivuxolimab in advanced cancers. A single count supports this clone. Method: immunoSEQ multiplex PCR; TCRdb's copy keeps in-frame clones and lacks some. Altogether around 68,000 clones are present, about 90% being singletons, with the ten largest covering around 0.28%. Material: CD4+ or CD8+ T cells sorted from blood, obtained in a trial of the OX40 agonist ivuxolimab. The sequence was obtained from an adult with an advanced solid tumor such as melanoma, head and neck, liver or kidney cancer.

CDR3 sequence reads: CSVWDYNEQFF. The CDR3 nucleotides are TGCAGCGTCTGGGACTACAATGAGCAGTTCTTC. J is TRBJ2-1 and V is TRBV29-1; D not certain. The CDR3 has 11 residues. Trimming pared 6 bases from V and 3 bases from J, leaving 6 bases between. Germline loops: CDR1 SQVTM, CDR2 ANQGSEA.